A single sample gave rise to the 21 T cell receptor beta chains below, sequenced in a study of T cell responses to AZD1222 COVID-19 vaccine. The repertoire was sequenced with immunoSEQ multiplex PCR; TCRdb's copy has only in-frame clones and lacks some. Of some 180,000 clones in the sample, about 90% were seen once. This specimen consisted of peripheral blood, obtained 28 days after the second AZD1222 dose. The receptors originated from an adult who received the AZD1222 COVID-19 vaccine.

V usage is TRBV6-4 and J usage is TRBJ2-7; no firm D call. Trimming shortened V by 8 bases and J by 6 bases, and 20 bases separated the two germline ends. The CDR3 is 14 residues long. Per germline, CDR1 MRHNA and CDR2 SNTAGT. The CDR3 loop is CASSESGRNTEQYF. The CDR3 DNA sequence: TGTGCCAGCTCGGAATCAGGCCGGAACACCGAGCAGTACTTC.

V gene TRBV6-4 combines with J gene TRBJ1-5; D remains unclear. The ends were cut back, 6 bases at V and 5 bases at J, with 20 bases in the middle. This CDR3 is built from 16 residues. From germline, CDR1 is MRHNA and CDR2 SNTAGT. The CDR3 reads CASSLNREDCYQPQHF. CDR3 nucleotide sequence: TGTGCCAGCAGCCTAAACCGGGAGGACTGTTATCAGCCCCAGCATTTT.

The V call is TRBV5-5, the J call TRBJ1-3, with 9 positions matching TRBD1. The length of the CDR3 is 16 residues. In germline, CDR1 is SGHKS, CDR2 YYEKEE (reference sequence). The ends lost 3 bases at V and 9 bases at J; junction bases unmatched: 13. The CDR3 DNA is TGTGCCAGCAGCTCCCGCCCGGGACAGGGAACAAGCACCATATATTTT. Translating it yields CASSSRPGQGTSTIYF.

This chain connects TRBV4-1 to TRBJ1-6; D gene unclear. The CDR3 has 14 amino acids. The V gene's germline CDR1 is MGHRA and CDR2 YSYEKL. Trimming removed 4 bases from V and 7 bases from J, with 11 bases in between. The CDR3 region is CASSRSEGNSPLHF. The CDR3 coding sequence is TGCGCCAGCAGCCGGTCAGAAGGGAATTCACCCCTCCACTTT.

The chain carries TRBV3-1 (or the pseudogene TRBV3-2) and TRBJ2-1; D not resolved. The germline CDR1 and CDR2 sequences are LGHDT and YNNKEL (reference sequence). With 1 base removed from V and 0 bases from J, the gap between germline ends came to 16 bases. The CDR3 is 18 amino acids. Written as DNA, the CDR3 is TGTGCCAGCAGCCAAGCCGCCCTTATTGATAGCTCCTACAATGAGCAGTTCTTC. Translation: CASSQAALIDSSYNEQFF.

This chain joins TRBV5-1 and TRBJ2-1; the match to TRBD2 covers 8 bases. Germline values: CDR1 SGHRS, CDR2 YFSETQ. CDR3 length: 16 amino acids. V was clipped by 3 bases and J by 5 bases; unmatched bases: 10. CDR3 DNA: TGCGCCAGCAGCTACCGGGGGGGAGGCCCGAACAATGAGCAGTTCTTC. This sequence encodes CASSYRGGGPNNEQFF.

This sequence joins TRBV12-3 or TRBV12-4 and TRBJ1-2, with D unclear. V dropped 2 bases and J dropped 6 bases, with 4 bases sitting between them. The CDR3 totals 11 residues. CDR3 nucleotide sequence: TGTGCCAGCAGTTTACTCCATGGCTACACCTTC. It is translated as CASSLLHGYTF.

This clone was counted once. CDR3 loop: CASSLVAGPGGYGYTF. As DNA, the CDR3 is TGTGCCAGCAGCTTAGTTGCAGGGCCAGGGGGCTATGGCTACACCTTC. The chain recombines TRBV7-9 with TRBJ1-2; 7 bases are shared with TRBD1. The trim removed 1 base at V and 4 bases at J, leaving 9 bases unmatched. The CDR3 consists of 16 residues. The germline gives CDR1 SEHNR, CDR2 FQNEAQ (reference sequence).

This clone was detected once. This chain connects TRBV9 to TRBJ2-1, with 9 bases identical to TRBD2. This CDR3 comprises 14 residues. The ends lost 4 bases at V and 9 bases at J; junction bases unmatched: 8. CDR1 SGDLS and CDR2 YYNGEE come from the germline V gene. CDR3 coding DNA: TGTGCCAGCAGCTCGGGACTAGCCTGGGGTGAGCAGTTCTTC. Residues: CASSSGLAWGEQFF.

This chain uses TRBV19 with TRBJ2-1; 10 nucleotides match TRBD2. This CDR3 contains 14 residues. The germline V gene has CDR1 LNHDA and CDR2 SQIVND (reference sequence). V was clipped by 6 bases and J by 4 bases; unmatched bases: 3. CDR3 region: CASRLAGEYNEQFF. The CDR3 region has the DNA TGTGCCAGTAGGCTAGCGGGAGAATACAATGAGCAGTTCTTC.

The CDR3: CASSRETQYF. CDR3 nucleotide sequence: TGTGCCAGCAGCCGCGAGACCCAGTACTTC. The J gene is TRBJ2-5, the V gene TRBV28; D is undetermined. Per the germline V gene, CDR1 is MDHEN and CDR2 is SYDVKM. Trimming removed 6 bases at V and 5 bases at J, with 4 bases between. This CDR3 contains 10 residues.

The rearrangement joins TRBV9 to TRBJ2-3; D not certain. Trimming removed 0 bases from V and 0 bases from J, with 5 bases in between. CDR3 length: 14 amino acids. Germline V CDR1 and CDR2: SGDLS, YYNGEE. The CDR3 loop reads CASSVVDSTDTQYF. The CDR3 DNA sequence: TGTGCCAGCAGCGTAGTCGACAGCACAGATACGCAGTATTTT.

This chain connects TRBV6-1 to TRBJ2-2, with D perhaps TRBD1 (7 bases). CDR1 and CDR2 (germline): MNHNS, SASEGT. Trimming pared 2 bases from V and 6 bases from J, leaving 16 bases between. The CDR3 runs 16 residues. The CDR3 region is CASSERRGLVAGELFF. In DNA, the CDR3 is TGTGCCAGCAGTGAAAGGAGGGGGCTCGTCGCCGGGGAGCTGTTTTTT.

The chain employs TRBV25-1 and TRBJ1-6, with D unclear. Germline CDR1 reads MGHDK; CDR2 reads SYGVNS. Trimming shortened V by 4 bases and J by 4 bases, and 17 bases separated the two germline ends. This CDR3 is built from 17 residues. CDR3 DNA sequence: TGTGCCAGCAGTGGACCCTCGACGGGAGTTTATAATTCACCCCTCCACTTT. Translation: CASSGPSTGVYNSPLHF.

The CDR3 sequence is CASSSRQDYGYTF. For the CDR3, the DNA is TGTGCCAGCAGCTCCCGACAGGACTATGGCTACACCTTC. This chain uses TRBV6-5 with TRBJ1-2, with D tentatively TRBD1 (6 bases). Looked up from germline, CDR1 is MNHEY and CDR2 is SVGAGI. V lost 6 bases, J lost 3 bases, and 11 bases lay in between. The CDR3 sequence is 13 residues long.

The genes are TRBV12-3 or TRBV12-4 and TRBJ2-7, with TRBD1 matching over 7 bases. CDR3 length: 13 residues. The ends lost 6 bases at V and 4 bases at J; junction bases unmatched: 6. The CDR3 coding sequence is TGTGCCAGCAGCCTCACAGGGGCTTACGAGCAGTACTTC. This codes for CASSLTGAYEQYF.

The rearrangement uses TRBV25-1 and TRBJ2-7; D uncertain. The CDR3 is 12 amino acids. Germline V gene data show CDR1 as MGHDK and CDR2 as SYGVNS. V lost 6 bases and J 3 bases, leaving 9 bases between the germline ends. In DNA, the CDR3 is TGTGCCAGCAGCCCTGCTCTCTACGAGCAGTACTTC. Translation gives CASSPALYEQYF.

In DNA, the CDR3 is TGCGCCAGCAGCTTGAGTGAGGGAAACTATAATTCACCCCTCCACTTT. It is translated as CASSLSEGNYNSPLHF. The chain links TRBV5-1 to TRBJ1-6; D gene ambiguous. CDR1 is SGHRS and CDR2 is YFSETQ in the germline V gene. Between the trimmed V and J ends, which lost 1 base and 3 bases, there was a span of 11 bases. The CDR3 consists of 16 residues.

This clone appeared once. The chain employs TRBV4-1 and TRBJ1-6; TRBD1 matches 7 bases. V lost 4 bases to trimming and J lost 6 bases; unmatched junction nucleotides: 6. Per germline, CDR1 MGHRA and CDR2 YSYEKL. The CDR3 has 15 residues. CDR3 loop: CASSPPRQGNSPLHF. CDR3 nucleotide sequence: TGCGCCAGCAGCCCTCCACGACAGGGTAATTCACCCCTCCACTTT.

The V and J genes are TRBV6-5 and TRBJ1-1; D not certain. V was shortened by 7 bases and J by 2 bases, with 14 bases between the two germline ends. The CDR3 has 14 residues. Per germline, CDR1 MNHEY and CDR2 SVGAGI. CDR3 region: CASTQTAVNTEAFF. The CDR3 region has the DNA TGTGCCAGCACCCAGACGGCCGTCAACACTGAAGCTTTCTTT.

The chain links TRBV24-1 to TRBJ2-5, with a weak D call TRBD1 (5 bases). Germline CDR1 KGHDR, CDR2 SFDVKD. V lost 8 bases to trimming and J lost 4 bases, with 16 bases between them. This CDR3 region has 14 residues. The CDR3 sequence is CATTSSTGIETQYF. The CDR3 bases are TGTGCCACCACCTCAAGTACAGGTATAGAGACCCAGTACTTC.